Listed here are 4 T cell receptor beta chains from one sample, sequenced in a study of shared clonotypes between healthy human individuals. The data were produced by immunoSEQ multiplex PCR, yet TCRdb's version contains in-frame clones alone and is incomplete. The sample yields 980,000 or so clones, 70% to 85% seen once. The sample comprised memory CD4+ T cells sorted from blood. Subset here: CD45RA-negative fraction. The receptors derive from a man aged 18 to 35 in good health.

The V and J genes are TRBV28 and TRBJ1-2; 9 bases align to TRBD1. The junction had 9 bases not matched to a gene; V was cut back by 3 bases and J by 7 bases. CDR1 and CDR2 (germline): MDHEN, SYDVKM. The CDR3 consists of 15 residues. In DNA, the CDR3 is TGTGCCAGCAGTTTTGCAAAACAGGGGGCTCGTGGCTACACCTTC. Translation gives CASSFAKQGARGYTF.

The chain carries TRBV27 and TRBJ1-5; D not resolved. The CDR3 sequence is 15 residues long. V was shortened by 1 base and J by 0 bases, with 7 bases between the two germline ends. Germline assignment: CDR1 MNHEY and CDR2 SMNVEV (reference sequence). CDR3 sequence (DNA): TGTGCCAGCAGTTTATGGGCAGATAGCAATCAGCCCCAGCATTTT. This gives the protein CASSLWADSNQPQHF.

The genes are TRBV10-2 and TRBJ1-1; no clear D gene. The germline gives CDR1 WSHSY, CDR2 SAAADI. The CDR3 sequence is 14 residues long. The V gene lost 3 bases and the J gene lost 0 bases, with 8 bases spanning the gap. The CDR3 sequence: CASSDGGLNTEAFF. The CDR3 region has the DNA TGCGCCAGCAGTGATGGAGGCTTGAACACTGAAGCTTTCTTT.

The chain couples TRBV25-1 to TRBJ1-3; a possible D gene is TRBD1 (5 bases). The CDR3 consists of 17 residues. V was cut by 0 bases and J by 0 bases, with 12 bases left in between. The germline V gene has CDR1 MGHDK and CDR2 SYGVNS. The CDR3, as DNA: TGTGCCAGCAGTGAATACGGGGGTCGAACCTCTGGAAACACCATATATTTT. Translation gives CASSEYGGRTSGNTIYF.